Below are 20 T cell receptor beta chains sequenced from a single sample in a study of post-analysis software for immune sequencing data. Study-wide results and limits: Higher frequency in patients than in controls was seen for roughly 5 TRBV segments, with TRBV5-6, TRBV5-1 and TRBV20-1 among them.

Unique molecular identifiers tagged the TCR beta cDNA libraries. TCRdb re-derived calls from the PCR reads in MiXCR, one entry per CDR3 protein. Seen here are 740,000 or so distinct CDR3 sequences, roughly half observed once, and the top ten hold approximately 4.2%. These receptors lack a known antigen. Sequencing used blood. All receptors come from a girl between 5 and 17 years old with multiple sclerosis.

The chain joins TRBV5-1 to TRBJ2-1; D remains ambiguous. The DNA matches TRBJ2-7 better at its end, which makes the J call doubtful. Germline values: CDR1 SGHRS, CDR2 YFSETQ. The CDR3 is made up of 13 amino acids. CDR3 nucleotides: TGCGCCAGCAGCTTGAATATTCGCAATGAGCAGTACTTC. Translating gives CASSLNIRNEQYF.

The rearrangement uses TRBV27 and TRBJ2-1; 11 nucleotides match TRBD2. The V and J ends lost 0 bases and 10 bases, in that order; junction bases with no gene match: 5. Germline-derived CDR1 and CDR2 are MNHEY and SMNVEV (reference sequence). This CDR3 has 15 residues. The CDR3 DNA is TGTGCCAGCAGTTTATCTAGCGGGGGGGCACAGGAGCAGTTCTTC. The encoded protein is CASSLSSGGAQEQFF.

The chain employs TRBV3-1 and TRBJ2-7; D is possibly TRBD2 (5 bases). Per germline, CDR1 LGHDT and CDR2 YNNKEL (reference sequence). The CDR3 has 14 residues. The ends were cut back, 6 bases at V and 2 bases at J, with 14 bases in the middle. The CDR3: CASSDTGKTYEQYF. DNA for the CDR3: TGTGCCAGCAGTGACACCGGGAAGACCTACGAGCAGTACTTC.

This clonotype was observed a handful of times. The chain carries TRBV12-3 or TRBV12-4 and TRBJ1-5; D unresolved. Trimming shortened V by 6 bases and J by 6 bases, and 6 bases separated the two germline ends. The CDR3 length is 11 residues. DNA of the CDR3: TGTGCCAGCAGCCTAAGTCAGCCCCAGCATTTT. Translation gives CASSLSQPQHF.

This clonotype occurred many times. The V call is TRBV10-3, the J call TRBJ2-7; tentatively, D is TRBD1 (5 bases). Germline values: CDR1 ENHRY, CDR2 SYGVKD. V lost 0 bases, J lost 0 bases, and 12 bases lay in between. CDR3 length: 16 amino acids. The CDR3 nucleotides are TGTGCCATCAGTGAGTCTAGACAGCGAAGCTCCTACGAGCAGTACTTC. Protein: CAISESRQRSSYEQYF.

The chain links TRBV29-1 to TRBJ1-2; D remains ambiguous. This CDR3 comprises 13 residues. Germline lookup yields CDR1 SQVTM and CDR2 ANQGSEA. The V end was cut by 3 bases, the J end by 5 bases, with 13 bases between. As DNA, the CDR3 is TGCAGCGTTGAGGCAGGAGGCAGATATGGCTACACCTTC. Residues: CSVEAGGRYGYTF.

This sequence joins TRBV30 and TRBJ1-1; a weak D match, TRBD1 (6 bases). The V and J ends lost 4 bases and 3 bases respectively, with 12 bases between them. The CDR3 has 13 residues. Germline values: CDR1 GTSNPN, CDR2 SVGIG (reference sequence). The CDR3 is CAWKGQGYTEAFF. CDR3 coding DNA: TGTGCCTGGAAGGGGCAGGGGTACACTGAAGCTTTCTTT.

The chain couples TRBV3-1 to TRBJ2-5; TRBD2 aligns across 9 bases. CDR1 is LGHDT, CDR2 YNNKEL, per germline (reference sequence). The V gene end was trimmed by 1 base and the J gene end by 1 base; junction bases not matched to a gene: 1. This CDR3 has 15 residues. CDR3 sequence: CASSQAGLAQETQYF. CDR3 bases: TGTGCCAGCAGCCAAGCGGGACTAGCCCAAGAGACCCAGTACTTC.

The CDR3 spells CASSQRGPSNQPQHF. The CDR3 DNA sequence: TGTGCCAGCAGTCAGAGGGGGCCTAGCAATCAGCCCCAGCATTTT. The chain carries TRBV12-3 or TRBV12-4 and TRBJ1-5, with 7 nucleotides matching TRBD1. The CDR3 is 15 amino acids. Trimming removed 5 bases from V and 0 bases from J; junction bases left unmatched: 4.

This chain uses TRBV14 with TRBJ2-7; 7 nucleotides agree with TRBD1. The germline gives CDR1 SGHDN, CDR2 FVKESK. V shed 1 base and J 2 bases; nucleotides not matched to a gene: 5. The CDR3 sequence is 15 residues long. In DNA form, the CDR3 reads TGTGCCAGCAGCCAAGGATGGACAGGACCCTACGAGCAGTACTTC. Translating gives CASSQGWTGPYEQYF.

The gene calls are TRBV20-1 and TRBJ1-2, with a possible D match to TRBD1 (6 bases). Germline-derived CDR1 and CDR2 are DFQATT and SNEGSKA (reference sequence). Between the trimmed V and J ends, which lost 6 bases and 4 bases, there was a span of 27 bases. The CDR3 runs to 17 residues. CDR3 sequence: CSACSRGSTGFAYGYTF. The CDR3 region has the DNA TGCAGTGCCTGCTCCCGGGGGTCGACAGGTTTTGCCTATGGCTACACCTTC.

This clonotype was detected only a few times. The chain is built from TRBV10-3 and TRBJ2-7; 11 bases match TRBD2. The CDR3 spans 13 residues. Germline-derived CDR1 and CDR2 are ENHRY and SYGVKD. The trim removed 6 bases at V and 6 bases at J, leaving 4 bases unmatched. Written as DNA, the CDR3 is TGTGCCATCAGACTAGCGGGAGAGGGCGAGCAGTACTTC. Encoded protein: CAIRLAGEGEQYF.

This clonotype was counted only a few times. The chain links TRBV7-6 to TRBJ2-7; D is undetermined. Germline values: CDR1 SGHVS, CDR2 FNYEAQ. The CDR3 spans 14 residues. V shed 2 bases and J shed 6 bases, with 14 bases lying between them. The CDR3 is CASSLTTATGEQYF. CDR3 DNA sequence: TGTGCCAGCAGCTTAACAACGGCTACGGGCGAGCAGTACTTC. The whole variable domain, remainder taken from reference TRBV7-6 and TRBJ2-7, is GAGVSQSPRYKVTKRGQDVALRCDPISGHVSLYWYRQALGQGPEFLTYFNYEAQQDKSGLPNDRFSAERPEGSISTLTIQRTEQRDSAMYRCASSLTTATGEQYFGPGTRLTVT.

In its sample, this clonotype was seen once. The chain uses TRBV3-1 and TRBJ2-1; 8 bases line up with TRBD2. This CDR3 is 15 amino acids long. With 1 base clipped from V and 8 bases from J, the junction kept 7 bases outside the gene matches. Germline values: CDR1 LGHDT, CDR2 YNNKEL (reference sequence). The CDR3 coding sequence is TGTGCCAGCAGCCAAGCGGGGGGGCCCGGGGATGAGCAGTTCTTC. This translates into CASSQAGGPGDEQFF.

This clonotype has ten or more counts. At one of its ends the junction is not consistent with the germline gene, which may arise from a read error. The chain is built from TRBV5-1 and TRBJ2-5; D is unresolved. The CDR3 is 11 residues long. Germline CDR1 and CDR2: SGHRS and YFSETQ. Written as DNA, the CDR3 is TGTGCCAGCAGCTCAAGGGAGACCCAGTACTTC. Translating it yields CASSSRETQYF.

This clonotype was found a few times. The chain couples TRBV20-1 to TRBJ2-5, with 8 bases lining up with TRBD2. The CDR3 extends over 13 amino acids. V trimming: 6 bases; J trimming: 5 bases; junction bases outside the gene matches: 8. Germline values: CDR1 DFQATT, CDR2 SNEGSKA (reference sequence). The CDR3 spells CSARLAGMETQYF. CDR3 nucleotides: TGCAGTGCCAGGTTAGCGGGAATGGAGACCCAGTACTTC.

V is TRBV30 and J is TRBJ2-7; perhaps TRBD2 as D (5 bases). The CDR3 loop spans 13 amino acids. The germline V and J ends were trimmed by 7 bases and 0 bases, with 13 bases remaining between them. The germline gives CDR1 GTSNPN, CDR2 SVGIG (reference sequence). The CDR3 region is CAYRRRSSYEQYF. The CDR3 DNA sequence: TGTGCCTACCGACGGAGGAGCTCCTACGAGCAGTACTTC.

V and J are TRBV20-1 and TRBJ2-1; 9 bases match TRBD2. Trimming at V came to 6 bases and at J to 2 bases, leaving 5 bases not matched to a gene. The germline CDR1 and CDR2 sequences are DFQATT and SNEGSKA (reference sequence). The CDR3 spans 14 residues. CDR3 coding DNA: TGCAGTGCCCACCAGCGGGGGGCCTACAATGAGCAGTTCTTC. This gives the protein CSAHQRGAYNEQFF.

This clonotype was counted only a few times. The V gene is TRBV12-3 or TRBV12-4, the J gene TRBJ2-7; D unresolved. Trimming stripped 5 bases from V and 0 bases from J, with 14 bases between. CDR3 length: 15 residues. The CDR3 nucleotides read TGTGCCAGCAGTGTTAGAACAATTGGCTCCTACGAGCAGTACTTC. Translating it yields CASSVRTIGSYEQYF.

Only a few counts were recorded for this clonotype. The CDR3 nucleotides read TGCGCCAGCAGCTCCGCAGGGGTTGGCACAGATACGCAGTATTTT. It translates to CASSSAGVGTDTQYF. The chain combines TRBV5-1 with TRBJ2-3; tentatively, D is TRBD1 (6 bases). This CDR3 is built from 15 residues. CDR1 is SGHRS, CDR2 YFSETQ, per germline. The V gene lost 3 bases and the J gene lost 1 base, with 12 bases spanning the gap.